The 5 T cell receptor beta chains presented below share a single source sample, sequenced in a study of blood T cells in healthy people across ages. The second PCR ran about 6 to 11 cycles with a sample-barcoded 5' primer and J-beta primers. TCRdb reanalysed the 5' RACE reads using MiXCR and keeps one entry per CDR3 protein. Here the sample spans 650,000 to 800,000 distinct CDR3 sequences, over 40% being singletons. The sample taken for sequencing was blood. The origin of the receptors is a woman older than 75 in good health.

This clonotype was detected many times. The chain links TRBV5-6 to TRBJ2-4; D unclear. The CDR3 is 13 amino acids. CDR1 and CDR2 (germline): SGHDT, YYEEEE. The germline V and J ends were trimmed by 3 bases and 8 bases, with 12 bases remaining between them. CDR3 residues: CASSYDHRDIQYF. CDR3 DNA: TGTGCCAGCAGCTATGACCATAGAGACATTCAGTACTTC.

The rearrangement uses TRBV29-1 and TRBJ2-1, with 8 nucleotides matching TRBD2. Germline V gene lookup returns CDR1 SQVTM and CDR2 ANQGSEA. The CDR3 extends over 17 amino acids. V lost 0 bases, J lost 0 bases, and 7 bases stayed unmatched. The CDR3 DNA is TGCAGCGTTGAAGATCAGCGGGGGTTACTCTCCTACAATGAGCAGTTCTTC. Its protein product is CSVEDQRGLLSYNEQFF.

A note on this clonotype: A read error may be the cause here, since a much bigger clone is one base away. This rearrangement joins TRBV2 to TRBJ2-1; 10 bases fit TRBD2. The germline V gene has CDR1 SNHLY and CDR2 FYNNEI. The CDR3 is made up of 15 amino acids. In nucleotides, the CDR3 is TGTGCCGGCAGTGAAGTCCGGACTAGCGGCGATGAGCAGTTCTTC. It yields the protein CAGSEVRTSGDEQFF.

A remark on this clonotype: The junction and the germline gene differ at one end; a read error may be behind it. This rearrangement joins TRBV6-1 to TRBJ2-3; D is ambiguous. The CDR3 contains 11 residues. The V gene's germline CDR1 is MNHNS and CDR2 SASEGT. The CDR3 region has the DNA TGTGCCAGCCCAAGCTCAGATGCGCAGTATTTT. Its protein is CASPSSDAQYF.

This chain connects TRBV2 to TRBJ2-1, with 7 bases lining up with TRBD1. J was trimmed by 3 bases and V by 6 bases; bases with no gene match: 8. The germline gives CDR1 SNHLY, CDR2 FYNNEI. CDR3 size: 15 residues. CDR3 sequence (DNA): TGTGCCAGCAGCGCCAGGGGGAGCGGCTACAATGAGCAGTTCTTC. Translated: CASSARGSGYNEQFF.